The clone carrying this T cell receptor beta chain was seen repeatedly, ten times or more. Antigen: not known. Recently diagnosed hyperthyroidism of less than 2 months' duration affected patients aged 18 to 65. First hyperthyroidism diagnosis is when the blood sample was obtained, before any ophthalmopathy symptoms. The investigators amplified TCR beta CDR3 regions from RNA transcripts. HTBI primers drove first-round RT-PCR of the TCR CDR3. TCRdb used MiXCR to reprocess the multiplex PCR reads, holding one entry per CDR3 protein. The repertoire holds some 370,000 distinct CDR3 sequences, with about a sixth as singletons. This sample is part of a study of T cells in Graves' hyperthyroidism and ophthalmopathy. Study-wide findings and caveats: Blood samples included most of the expanded thyroid clonotypes exceeding 0.001.

Germline loops: CDR1 DFQATT, CDR2 SNEGSKA (reference sequence). J was trimmed by 9 bases and V by 6 bases; bases with no gene match: 12. The CDR3 totals 13 residues. The V call is TRBV20-1, the J call TRBJ1-2; 8 positions match TRBD1. The receptor comes from a woman in her thirties with Graves' hyperthyroidism that later progressed to Graves' ophthalmopathy. The source material was blood. DNA for the CDR3: TGCAGTGCGACCCCGGGACAGGCGGGTAGCTACACCTTC. Encoded protein: CSATPGQAGSYTF.